This TCR beta chain comes out of a study of cytomegalovirus exposure and HLA in healthy donors. Study background: There were some 380 genotyped donors. Of these, about 81% fell in the genetic ancestry cluster associated with self-reported Caucasian donors. General study points: Analysis was performed later, and it showed HLA-associated TCR beta chains to be more clonally expanded than equally common others. Sequencing depth roughly uniform across donors was assumed in presence/absence analyses.

CDR3 size: 12 residues. Germline loops: CDR1 SGHDT, CDR2 YYEEEE. The V end lost 4 bases, the J end lost 3 bases, and 7 bases lay between the germline ends. On this clone: What it binds is not known.

The study ran its PCR with 60 Vbeta and 13 Jbeta primers. Clones were sequenced by immunoSEQ multiplex PCR, and TCRdb holds only the in-frame ones, with some missing. The sample comprises some 160,000 clones, roughly 79% of which are singletons, and 1.5% to 2% rests with the top ten. The sample comprised PBMCs. The sequence derives from a woman in her twenties or thirties in good health and CMV-seronegative. The V and J genes are TRBV5-6 and TRBJ1-1; no clear D. As DNA, the CDR3 is TGTGCCAGCAGCCCCGGGGACACTGAAGCTTTCTTT. This codes for CASSPGDTEAFF.